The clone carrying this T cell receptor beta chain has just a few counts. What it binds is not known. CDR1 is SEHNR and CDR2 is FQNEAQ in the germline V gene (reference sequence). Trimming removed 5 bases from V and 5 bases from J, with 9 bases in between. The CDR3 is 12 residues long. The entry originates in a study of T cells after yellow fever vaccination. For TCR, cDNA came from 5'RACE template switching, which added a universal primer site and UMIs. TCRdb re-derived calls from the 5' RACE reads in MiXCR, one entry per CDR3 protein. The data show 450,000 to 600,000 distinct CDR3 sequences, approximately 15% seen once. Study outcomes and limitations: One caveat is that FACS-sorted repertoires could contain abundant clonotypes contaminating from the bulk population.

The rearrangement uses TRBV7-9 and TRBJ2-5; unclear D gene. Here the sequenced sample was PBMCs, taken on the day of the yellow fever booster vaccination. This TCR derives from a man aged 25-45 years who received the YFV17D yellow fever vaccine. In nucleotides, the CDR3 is TGTGCCAGCAGCCCTTATGGTGAGACCCAGTACTTC. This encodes CASSPYGETQYF.